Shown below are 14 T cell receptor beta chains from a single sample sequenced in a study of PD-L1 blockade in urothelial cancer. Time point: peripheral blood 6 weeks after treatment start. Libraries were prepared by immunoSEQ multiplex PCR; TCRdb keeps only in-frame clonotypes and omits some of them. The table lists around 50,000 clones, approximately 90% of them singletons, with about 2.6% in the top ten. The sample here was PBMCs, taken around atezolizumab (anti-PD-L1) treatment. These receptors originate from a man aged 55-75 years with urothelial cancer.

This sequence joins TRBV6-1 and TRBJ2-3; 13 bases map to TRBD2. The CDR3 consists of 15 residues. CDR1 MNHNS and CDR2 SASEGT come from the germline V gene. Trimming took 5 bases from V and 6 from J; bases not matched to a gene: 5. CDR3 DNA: TGTGCCAGCAGTACTAGCGGGGGGGGAAGGGATACGCAGTATTTT. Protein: CASSTSGGGRDTQYF.

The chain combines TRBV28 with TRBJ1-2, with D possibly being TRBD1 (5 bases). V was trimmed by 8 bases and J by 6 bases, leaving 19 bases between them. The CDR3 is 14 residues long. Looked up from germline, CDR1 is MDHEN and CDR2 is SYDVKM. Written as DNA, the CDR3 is TGTGCCAGCGGAACCCCTGGGGCTTCCCATGGCTACACCTTC. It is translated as CASGTPGASHGYTF.

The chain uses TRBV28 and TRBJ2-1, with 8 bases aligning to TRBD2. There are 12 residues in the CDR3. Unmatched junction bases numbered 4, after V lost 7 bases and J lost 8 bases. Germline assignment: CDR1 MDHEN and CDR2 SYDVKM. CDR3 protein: CASTGGPHEQFF. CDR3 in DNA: TGTGCCAGCACGGGAGGGCCCCATGAGCAGTTCTTC.

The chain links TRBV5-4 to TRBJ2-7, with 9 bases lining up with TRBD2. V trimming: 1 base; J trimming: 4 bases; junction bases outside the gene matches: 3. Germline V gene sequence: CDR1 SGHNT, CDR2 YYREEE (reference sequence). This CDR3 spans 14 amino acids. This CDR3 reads CASSLSAGGYEQYF. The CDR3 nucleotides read TGTGCCAGCAGCTTGTCAGCGGGGGGATACGAGCAGTACTTC.

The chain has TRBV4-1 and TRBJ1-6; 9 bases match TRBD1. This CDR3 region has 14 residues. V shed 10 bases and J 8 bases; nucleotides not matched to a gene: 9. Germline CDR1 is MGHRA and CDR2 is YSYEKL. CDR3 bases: TGCGCCACCGGAGCGGGACAGGGCGATTCACCCCTCCACTTT. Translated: CATGAGQGDSPLHF.

CDR3 DNA: TGCGCCAGCAGCCCGGGACTTTACAATGAGCAGTTCTTC. Amino acids: CASSPGLYNEQFF. The chain combines TRBV5-1 with TRBJ2-1; TRBD2 is a possible D gene (6 bases). This CDR3 has 13 amino acids. CDR1 and CDR2 from the germline V gene are SGHRS and YFSETQ. V shed 4 bases and J shed 4 bases, with 9 bases lying between them.

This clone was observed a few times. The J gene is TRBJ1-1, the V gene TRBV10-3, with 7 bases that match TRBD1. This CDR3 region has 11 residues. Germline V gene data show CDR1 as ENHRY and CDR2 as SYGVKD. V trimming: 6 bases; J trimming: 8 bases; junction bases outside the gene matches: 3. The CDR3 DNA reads TGTGCCATCAGGGAACAGGGGGAAGCTTTCTTT. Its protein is CAIREQGEAFF.

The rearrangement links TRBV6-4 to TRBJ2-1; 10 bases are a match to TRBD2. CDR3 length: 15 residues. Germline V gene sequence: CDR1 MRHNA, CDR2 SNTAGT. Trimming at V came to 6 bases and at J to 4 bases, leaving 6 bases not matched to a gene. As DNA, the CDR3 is TGTGCCAGCAGCAGCGGGACTAGCGAATACAATGAGCAGTTCTTC. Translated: CASSSGTSEYNEQFF.

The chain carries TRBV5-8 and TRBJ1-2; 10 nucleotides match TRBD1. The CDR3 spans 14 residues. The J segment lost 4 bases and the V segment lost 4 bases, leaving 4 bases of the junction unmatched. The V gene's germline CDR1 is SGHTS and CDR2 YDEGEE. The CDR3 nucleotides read TGTGCCAGCAGCCCCGGGACAGGGGCCTATGGCTACACCTTC. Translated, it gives CASSPGTGAYGYTF.

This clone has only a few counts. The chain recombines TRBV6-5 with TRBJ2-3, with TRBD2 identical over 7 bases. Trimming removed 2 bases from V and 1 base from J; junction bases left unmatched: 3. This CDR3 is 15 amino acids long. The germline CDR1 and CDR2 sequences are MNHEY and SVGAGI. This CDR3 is CASSYNSGGTDTQYF. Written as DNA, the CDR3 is TGTGCCAGCAGTTACAACAGCGGGGGCACAGATACGCAGTATTTT.

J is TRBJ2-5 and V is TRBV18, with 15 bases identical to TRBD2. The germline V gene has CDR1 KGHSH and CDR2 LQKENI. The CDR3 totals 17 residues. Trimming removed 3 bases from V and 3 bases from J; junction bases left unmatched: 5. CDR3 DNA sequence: TGTGCCAGCTCACCTCGTGGACTAGCGGGAGGGGAAGAGACCCAGTACTTC. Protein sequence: CASSPRGLAGGEETQYF.

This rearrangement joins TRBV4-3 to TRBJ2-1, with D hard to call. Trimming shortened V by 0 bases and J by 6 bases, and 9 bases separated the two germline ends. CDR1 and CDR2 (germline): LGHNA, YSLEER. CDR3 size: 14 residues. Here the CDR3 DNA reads TGCGCCAGCAGCCAAGAGGGCTGGGCCAATGAGCAGTTCTTC. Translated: CASSQEGWANEQFF.

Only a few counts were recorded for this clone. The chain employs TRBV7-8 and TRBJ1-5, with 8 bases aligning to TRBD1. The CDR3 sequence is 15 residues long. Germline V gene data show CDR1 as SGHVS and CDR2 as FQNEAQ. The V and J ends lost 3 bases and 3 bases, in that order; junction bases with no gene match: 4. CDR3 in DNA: TGTGCCAGCAGCTTGTGGACAGGGAACAATCAGCCCCAGCATTTT. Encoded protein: CASSLWTGNNQPQHF.

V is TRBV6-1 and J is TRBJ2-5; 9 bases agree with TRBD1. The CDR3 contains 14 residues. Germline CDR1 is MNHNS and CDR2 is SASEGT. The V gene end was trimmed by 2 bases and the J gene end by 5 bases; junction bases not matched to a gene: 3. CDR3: CASSENRGRETQYF. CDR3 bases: TGTGCCAGCAGTGAAAACAGGGGGCGGGAGACCCAGTACTTC.